The rows below give T cell receptor beta chains drawn from one sample of a study of PD-1 blockade in classical Hodgkin lymphoma. Sequencing was performed with immunoSEQ multiplex PCR; in TCRdb, only in-frame clones are kept and a portion is missing. Of 55,000 to 80,000 clones listed, about nine tenths were seen once; the top ten hold 12%. This specimen was peripheral blood mononuclear cells (PBMCs), taken at baseline. Receptor source: a human donor with classical Hodgkin lymphoma. Both conserved end residues are part of each CDR3. The D gene is left open where the match is weak. Clone sizes are given selectively: once, few, many, or a class where the clone is expanded.

d_gene,j_gene,abundance,v_gene,CDR3nt,CDR3aa
NA,TRBJ2-1,NA,TRBV27,TGTGCCATCCCACATACGTCCCAGGACTGGGCCTACAATGAGCAGTTCTTC,CAIPHTSQDWAYNEQFF
TRBD1,TRBJ2-2,NA,TRBV25-1,TGTGCCAGCCCGGGACAGGGAAAGACCGGGGAGCTGTTTTTT,CASPGQGKTGELFF
TRBD2,TRBJ2-6,once,TRBV7-6,TGTGCCAGCAGCAGAGGAAGCGGGGGGGCCAGTGGGGCCAACGTCCTGACTTTC,CASSRGSGGASGANVLTF
TRBD2,TRBJ2-3,NA,TRBV9,TGTGCCAGCAGCTTACGATCAAGCGGGGGGGGCACAGATACGCAGTATTTT,CASSLRSSGGGTDTQYF
NA,TRBJ2-5,NA,TRBV5-4,TGTGCCAGCAGCGCGGGGTCGGGGCAAGAGACCCAGTACTTC,CASSAGSGQETQYF
TRBD2,TRBJ2-7,NA,TRBV7-2,TGTGCCAGCAGCTTTCAGCCTAGCGGGGGGGCTTGGAAGTACTTC,CASSFQPSGGAWKYF
NA,TRBJ2-1,NA,TRBV9,TGTGCCAGCAGCGTAGTCCCCGTTTACGATGAGCAGTTCTTC,CASSVVPVYDEQFF
NA,TRBJ2-1,NA,TRBV4-2,TGTGCCAGCAGCCCAGGGGAGTCCTACAATGAGCAGTTCTTC,CASSPGESYNEQFF
TRBD1,TRBJ2-7,NA,TRBV5-1,TGCGCCAGCAGCCCGGACAGGGGCCCCTACGAGCAGTACTTC,CASSPDRGPYEQYF
TRBD2,TRBJ2-1,once,TRBV7-9,TGTGCCAGCAGCCCAACTAGCGGGGATATGGAGGAGCAGTTCTTC,CASSPTSGDMEEQFF
TRBD2,TRBJ2-3,NA,TRBV7-8,TGTGCCAGCATAATAGCGGGGGCCGCTACGCAGTATTTT,CASIIAGAATQYF
TRBD1,TRBJ1-2,NA,TRBV4-2,TGTGCCAGCAGCTTCCGGGACAGGGGGACCATTAACTATGGCTACACCTTC,CASSFRDRGTINYGYTF
TRBD1,TRBJ1-2,NA,TRBV27,TGTGCCAGCAGCCCAGGGGGGGTATATGGCTACACCTTC,CASSPGGVYGYTF
TRBD1,TRBJ2-7,NA,TRBV11-2,TGTGCCAGCAGCTTAGGGGCCCACAGGGGATCCGAGCAGTACTTC,CASSLGAHRGSEQYF
TRBD1,TRBJ1-3,NA,TRBV9,TGTGCCAGCAGCGACGGGACAGGGAAGGTTTATTTT,CASSDGTGKVYF
NA,TRBJ1-5,NA,TRBV6-1,TGTGCCAGCAGCCTTGGAGGGGCGGGCAATCAGCCCCAGCATTTT,CASSLGGAGNQPQHF
NA,TRBJ2-7,few,TRBV7-9,TGTGCCAGCCGTGAGAACAGGTACGAGCAGTACTTC,CASRENRYEQYF
NA,TRBJ1-1,NA,TRBV10-2,TGCGCCAGCACTACCGGCGGGGGAGAAACTGAAGCTTTCTTT,CASTTGGGETEAFF
NA,TRBJ2-7,NA,TRBV27,TGTGCCAGCAGTTTATATGGGCCACTGAGCTCCTACGAGCAGTACTTC,CASSLYGPLSSYEQYF
TRBD1,TRBJ1-1,NA,TRBV6-6,TGTGCCAGCAGGGGATCACAGGGGGAAGCTTTCTTT,CASRGSQGEAFF
NA,TRBJ1-1,NA,TRBV10-1,TGCGCCAGCAGTGAGTCCGGGACTCCGACTGAAGCTTTCTTT,CASSESGTPTEAFF
TRBD1,TRBJ2-5,NA,TRBV9,TGTGCCAGCAGCGTAGTGCAGGGGGCCCTCCAAGAGACCCAGTACTTC,CASSVVQGALQETQYF
TRBD2,TRBJ2-4,NA,TRBV18,TGTGCCAGCTCACCGGGACTAGCTGGTCCTCGCATTCAGTACTTC,CASSPGLAGPRIQYF
NA,TRBJ1-1,NA,TRBV28,TGTGCCAGCAGTTTAGCCGGGACCCTTGAAGCTTTCTTT,CASSLAGTLEAFF
TRBD1,TRBJ1-4,NA,TRBV10-2,TGCGCCAGCAGGAACGACAGGGTCGCTTATGAAAAACTGTTTTTT,CASRNDRVAYEKLFF
NA,TRBJ1-6,NA,TRBV6-6,TGTGCCTCCCAGGGGCCCTATAATTCACCCCTCCACTTT,CASQGPYNSPLHF
NA,TRBJ1-4,NA,TRBV19,TGTGCCAGCAGCGACCAGGGGCCTAATGAAAAACTGTTTTTT,CASSDQGPNEKLFF